The next 2 T cell receptor beta chains were all read from a single sample in a study of CD4 and CD8 cells across lung adenocarcinoma regions. TCRdb processed the PCR reads anew with MiXCR; each CDR3 protein has one entry. The sample has 22,000 or so distinct CDR3 sequences; under 70% are singletons. The sample comprised CD8+ T cells from the center of a lung tumor. The source of these receptors is a female donor with lung adenocarcinoma. The CD4 and CD8 labels of this study may be unreliable.

The J gene is TRBJ2-1, the V gene TRBV6-1; weak D call: TRBD1 (7 bases). The CDR3 spans 16 residues. Looked up from germline, CDR1 is MNHNS and CDR2 is SASEGT. V was cut by 6 bases and J by 6 bases, with 21 bases left in between. The CDR3 here is CASRDRNYLGGNEQFF. The CDR3 bases are TGTGCCAGCAGGGACAGGAATTATCTGGGGGGCAATGAGCAGTTCTTC.

The rearrangement uses TRBV6-2 or TRBV6-3 and TRBJ1-2; D might be TRBD1 (6 bases). Trimming took 5 bases from V and 4 from J, leaving 11 bases between them. The CDR3 is 13 residues long. From germline, CDR1 is MNHEY and CDR2 SVGEGT. This CDR3 is CASSRTAVYGYTF. CDR3 bases: TGTGCCAGCAGTCGGACAGCGGTCTATGGCTACACCTTC.